This TCR beta chain emerged from a study of blood T cell repertoires in COVID-19 (TCRdb year 2020). As for the study more broadly: Collaborator samples came from the United States, Italy and Spain and covered acute and convalescent phases of COVID-19. The prospective study material was composed of cDNA or gDNA derived from T cells, B-cell-depleted T cells, or PBMCs. Deeply sampled blood TCRbeta repertoires from subjects exposed to, actively infected with, or recovered from COVID-19 were included in the dataset. The repertoires were released in a freely available public database intended as a resource for research on the immune response to SARS-CoV-2. Samples were obtained from the ongoing ImmuneRACE study (first 160 participants) and from some 1,300 subjects provided by 6 global collaborators. Sample metadata almost always included a de-identified subject ID, COVID-19 status, age in years and sex. Where available, HLA class I and class II types were obtained from metadata supplied by the sample provider rather than from assay-based typing.

The collaborating institutions used their own protocols to collect whole blood in K2EDTA tubes. For TCRbeta analysis, collaborators shipped samples in one of three forms: frozen whole blood, isolated PBMCs, or DNA extracted from either of those sample types. The investigation overall reported the following: The amount of clinical and demographic metadata varied by source and participant and was provided uncurated.

The germline V gene provides CDR1 SGHDN and CDR2 FVKESK. There are 15 amino acids in the CDR3, from cysteine to phenylalanine inclusive. Just CDR3 DNA is preserved here, 45 bases in frame from base 1. Compared with germline, V lacks 2 bases and J lacks 5 bases; bases without a gene match: 9. The immunoSEQ Assay, a bias-controlled multiplex PCR, was used to amplify TCRbeta CDR3 regions from genomic DNA. In the source study's methods: The number of nucleated cells in each sample was estimated by amplification of reference gene primers within the assay. To quantify the absolute abundance of each unique TCRbeta CDR3 rearrangement, sequence reads were collapsed and filtered. For each sample, productive Simpson clonality was calculated by taking the square root of Simpson's diversity index across productive rearrangements. The table was pulled from immuneACCESS by TCRdb, which kept in-frame rearrangements only. Such tables lose some clones; where checked, under half of the loss comes from unresolved V genes, and the rest has no known cause. From that table come the V and J calls and clone size; the DNA was used to work out D and trimming. The sample table records 100,000 or so clones; over 75% of these occur just once. Around 4% of the sample lies in the top ten.

Notes on this clone: The target of this receptor is not known. No much larger clonotype is one base removed from it; base qualities were not supplied.

The receptor's source is a man aged 45-65 years with acute or convalescent COVID-19. The sample consisted of peripheral blood. The V and J genes are TRBV14 and TRBJ2-7; 7 junctional bases match TRBD2. The DNA reads as follows: TGTGCCAGCAGCCAATGGGACTACACGGGCGACGAGCAGTACTTC. Its coded protein is CASSQWDYTGDEQYF.